Below, 17 T cell receptor beta chains from the same sample are listed, as sequenced in a study of blood T cell repertoires in COVID-19. Sequencing used immunoSEQ multiplex PCR; TCRdb keeps in-frame clones, though not all of them. The data contain roughly 190,000 clones, 87% of them singletons. Sequenced sample: peripheral blood. Receptors were obtained from a man aged 55 to 70 with active or convalescent COVID-19.

In this sample, this clone turned up once. The rearrangement links TRBV27 to TRBJ2-1, with 9 nucleotides matching TRBD2. Trimming at V came to 2 bases and at J to 8 bases, leaving 7 bases not matched to a gene. The CDR3 loop spans 15 amino acids. CDR1 is MNHEY, CDR2 SMNVEV, per germline (reference sequence). The chain's CDR3 is CASSLAGTSIHEQFF. CDR3 coding DNA: TGTGCCAGCAGTTTAGCCGGGACTAGCATCCATGAGCAGTTCTTC.

This sequence joins TRBV12-3 or TRBV12-4 and TRBJ2-1; D is possibly TRBD2 (5 bases). This CDR3 spans 13 amino acids. The V end lost 5 bases, the J end lost 6 bases, and 11 bases lay between the germline ends. The CDR3 loop is CASSHRDRNEQFF. CDR3 nucleotides: TGTGCCAGCAGTCATCGGGATCGCAATGAGCAGTTCTTC.

V gene TRBV7-3 combines with J gene TRBJ1-5; perhaps TRBD1 as D (6 bases). This CDR3 region has 14 residues. Looked up from germline, CDR1 is SGHTA and CDR2 is FQGTGA. V gave up 5 bases and J gave up 7 bases, with 15 bases separating them. This CDR3 reads CASSLTGLEQPQHF. The CDR3 DNA reads TGTGCCAGCAGCCTTACAGGGCTAGAGCAGCCCCAGCATTTT.

The chain combines TRBV7-9 with TRBJ2-5; 12 bases line up with TRBD2. Germline-derived CDR1 and CDR2 are SEHNR and FQNEAQ (reference sequence). V trimming: 5 bases; J trimming: 3 bases; junction bases outside the gene matches: 7. This CDR3 is 16 amino acids long. The DNA for the CDR3 is TGTGCCAGCAGCCTAGGCCGGACTAGCGGGGAAGAGACCCAGTACTTC. Its protein is CASSLGRTSGEETQYF.

The CDR3 spells CASSLRDRGHNEQFF. DNA of the CDR3: TGTGCCAGCAGCCTAAGGGACAGGGGCCACAATGAGCAGTTCTTC. The rearrangement uses TRBV5-4 and TRBJ2-1, with 10 bases that match TRBD1. The CDR3 contains 15 residues. Losses at the gene ends were 4 bases for V and 5 bases for J; bases not matched to a gene: 6. Germline CDR1 and CDR2: SGHNT and YYREEE (reference sequence).

This chain connects TRBV4-1 to TRBJ1-1, with D uncertain. This CDR3 has 14 amino acids. V lost 3 bases to trimming and J lost 5 bases, with 13 bases between them. Germline V gene data show CDR1 as MGHRA and CDR2 as YSYEKL. As DNA, the CDR3 is TGCGCCAGCAGCCATAGCATACCTGGAACTGAAGCTTTCTTT. This gives the protein CASSHSIPGTEAFF.

This clone was counted once. The same CDR3 can be traced to other DNA sequences in this sample. The genes are TRBV6-5 and TRBJ2-7; TRBD2 matches at 9 bases. Germline lookup yields CDR1 MNHEY and CDR2 SVGAGI. V trimming: 2 bases; J trimming: 4 bases; junction bases outside the gene matches: 3. This CDR3 is 14 amino acids long. CDR3 loop: CASSYSSGGYEQYF. The CDR3 bases are TGTGCCAGCAGTTACAGTAGCGGGGGTTACGAGCAGTACTTC.

This clone appeared once. The rearrangement links TRBV29-1 to TRBJ2-3; TRBD1 aligns across 7 bases. This CDR3 is 15 amino acids long. Germline CDR1 SQVTM, CDR2 ANQGSEA. V shed 6 bases, J shed 0 bases, and the junction held 9 bases outside the gene matches. The CDR3 DNA sequence: TGCAGCGTCGCGGCGACAGGGCAGAGCACAGATACGCAGTATTTT. Translation: CSVAATGQSTDTQYF.

The CDR3 loop is CASSLGLAGVTDTQYF. CDR3 nucleotide sequence: TGTGCCAGCAGCTTAGGTCTAGCGGGCGTCACAGATACGCAGTATTTT. This chain connects TRBV11-2 to TRBJ2-3, with TRBD2 matching over 8 bases. Germline lookup yields CDR1 SGHAT and CDR2 FQNNGV. The CDR3 totals 16 residues. Trimming cost V 1 base and J 2 bases; bases outside gene matches: 5.

This clone was seen a single time. The chain uses TRBV6-5 and TRBJ1-1; 9 nucleotides agree with TRBD1. This CDR3 is built from 15 residues. Germline CDR1 and CDR2: MNHEY and SVGAGI. Unmatched junction bases numbered 3, after V lost 0 bases and J lost 4 bases. The DNA for the CDR3 is TGTGCCAGCAGTTACTCACAGGGGGCGGTCACTGAAGCTTTCTTT. Its protein product is CASSYSQGAVTEAFF.

The chain recombines TRBV7-9 with TRBJ2-7; no reliable D call. Trimming stripped 5 bases from V and 1 base from J, with 3 bases between. Germline CDR1 is SEHNR and CDR2 is FQNEAQ (reference sequence). The CDR3 covers 11 residues. CDR3 DNA sequence: TGTGCCAGCAGCCCTTCCTACGAGCAGTACTTC. It specifies CASSPSYEQYF.

The V call is TRBV5-1, the J call TRBJ1-1; no firm D call. Trimming took off 0 bases at V and 6 bases at J, with 9 bases between the two ends. CDR1 is SGHRS, CDR2 YFSETQ, per germline. The CDR3 consists of 13 residues. The CDR3: CASSLASLAEAFF. In DNA form, the CDR3 reads TGCGCCAGCAGCTTGGCCTCCCTCGCTGAAGCTTTCTTT.

The CDR3 loop reads CASTSGGSNYGYTF. CDR3 coding DNA: TGTGCCAGTACGTCAGGGGGCAGCAACTATGGCTACACCTTC. The chain combines TRBV19 with TRBJ1-2; 8 bases are shared with TRBD1. From germline, CDR1 is LNHDA and CDR2 SQIVND (reference sequence). Unmatched junction bases numbered 6, after V lost 7 bases and J lost 2 bases. CDR3 length: 14 residues.

The chain combines TRBV7-9 with TRBJ1-4, with D unclear. Looked up from germline, CDR1 is SEHNR and CDR2 is FQNEAQ (reference sequence). There are 12 residues in the CDR3. Trimming cost V 5 bases and J 14 bases, with 15 bases left between them. CDR3 sequence (DNA): TGTGCCAGCAGCCCCCGCGGAGGAGGGCTGTTTTTT. It translates to CASSPRGGGLFF. The full variable domain, completed using reference TRBV7-9 and TRBJ1-4, is DTGVSQNPRHKITKRGQNVTFRCDPISEHNRLYWYRQTLGQGPEFLTYFQNEAQLEKSRLLSDRFSAERPKGSFSTLEIQRTEQGDSAMYLCASSPRGGGLFFGSGTQLSVL.

Worth noting for this clone: It may be a read error: a sequence one base away is much more abundant. This CDR3 is also generated by other DNA sequences in the sample. This chain links TRBV2 with TRBJ1-3; TRBD1 aligns across 7 bases. The V and J ends lost 2 bases and 2 bases, in that order; junction bases with no gene match: 0. This CDR3 contains 14 residues. CDR1 is SNHLY, CDR2 FYNNEI, per germline. CDR3 amino acids: CASSEQGAGNTIYF. Here the CDR3 DNA reads TGTGCCAGCAGTGAACAGGGGGCTGGAAACACCATATATTTT.

The J gene is TRBJ2-3, the V gene TRBV5-1; 7 bases agree with TRBD1. J lost 0 bases, V lost 3 bases, and 7 bases had no gene match. The CDR3 contains 16 residues. Germline V gene sequence: CDR1 SGHRS, CDR2 YFSETQ. CDR3 loop: CASSWTRQGSTDTQYF. In DNA, the CDR3 is TGCGCCAGCAGCTGGACAAGACAGGGAAGCACAGATACGCAGTATTTT.

This rearrangement joins TRBV11-2 to TRBJ2-2, with 11 bases that match TRBD2. Germline V gene data show CDR1 as SGHAT and CDR2 as FQNNGV. V was pared by 3 bases and J by 5 bases, with 5 bases of the junction left unmatched. This CDR3 contains 16 residues. For the CDR3, the DNA is TGTGCCAGCAGCTTTAGCGGGGGGGTTGGTACCGGGGAGCTGTTTTTT. It codes for CASSFSGGVGTGELFF.